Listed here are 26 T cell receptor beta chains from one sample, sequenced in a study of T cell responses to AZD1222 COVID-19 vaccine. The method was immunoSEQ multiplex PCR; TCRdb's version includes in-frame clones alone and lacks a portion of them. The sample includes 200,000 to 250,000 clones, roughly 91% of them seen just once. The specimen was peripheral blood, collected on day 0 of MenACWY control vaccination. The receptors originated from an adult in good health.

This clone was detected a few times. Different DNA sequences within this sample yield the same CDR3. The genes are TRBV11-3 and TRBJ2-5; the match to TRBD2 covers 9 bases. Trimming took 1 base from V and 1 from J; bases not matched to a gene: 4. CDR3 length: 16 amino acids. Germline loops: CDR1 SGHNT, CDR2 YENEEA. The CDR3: CASSLALAGAQETQYF. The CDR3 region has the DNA TGTGCCAGCAGCTTAGCGTTAGCGGGAGCCCAAGAGACCCAGTACTTC. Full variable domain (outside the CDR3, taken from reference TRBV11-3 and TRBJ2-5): EAGVVQSPRYKIIEKKQPVAFWCNPISGHNTLYWYLQNLGQGPELLIRYENEEAVDDSQLPKDRFSAERLKGVDSTLKIQPAELGDSAVYLCASSLALAGAQETQYFGPGTRLLVL.

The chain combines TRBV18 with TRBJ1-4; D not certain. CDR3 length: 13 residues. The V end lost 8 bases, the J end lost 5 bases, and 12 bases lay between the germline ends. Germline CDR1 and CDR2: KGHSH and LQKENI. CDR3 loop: CASAPQSNEKLFF. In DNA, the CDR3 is TGTGCCAGCGCCCCCCAGAGCAATGAAAAACTGTTTTTT.

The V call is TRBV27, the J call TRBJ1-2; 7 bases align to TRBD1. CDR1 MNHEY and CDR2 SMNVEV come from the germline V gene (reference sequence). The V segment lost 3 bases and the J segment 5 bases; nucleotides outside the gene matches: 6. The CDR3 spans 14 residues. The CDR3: CASSFAGGGYGYTF. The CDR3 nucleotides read TGTGCCAGCAGTTTTGCAGGGGGAGGGTATGGCTACACCTTC.

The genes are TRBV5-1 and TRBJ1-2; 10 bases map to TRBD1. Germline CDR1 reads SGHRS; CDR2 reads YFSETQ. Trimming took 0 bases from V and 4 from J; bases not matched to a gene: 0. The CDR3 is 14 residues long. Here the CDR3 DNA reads TGCGCCAGCAGCTTGGGGACAGGGGGCTATGGCTACACCTTC. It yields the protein CASSLGTGGYGYTF.

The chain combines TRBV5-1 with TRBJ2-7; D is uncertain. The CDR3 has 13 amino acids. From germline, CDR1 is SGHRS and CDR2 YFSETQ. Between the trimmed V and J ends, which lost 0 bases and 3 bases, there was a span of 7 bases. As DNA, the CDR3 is TGCGCCAGCAGCTTGGAGTCAGGCTACGAGCAGTACTTC. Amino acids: CASSLESGYEQYF.

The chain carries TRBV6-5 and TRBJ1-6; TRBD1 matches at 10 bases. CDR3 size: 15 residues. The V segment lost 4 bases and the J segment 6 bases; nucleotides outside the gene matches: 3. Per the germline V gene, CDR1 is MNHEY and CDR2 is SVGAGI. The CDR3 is CASSFGQGGNSPLHF. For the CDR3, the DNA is TGTGCCAGCAGTTTTGGACAGGGGGGTAATTCACCCCTCCACTTT.

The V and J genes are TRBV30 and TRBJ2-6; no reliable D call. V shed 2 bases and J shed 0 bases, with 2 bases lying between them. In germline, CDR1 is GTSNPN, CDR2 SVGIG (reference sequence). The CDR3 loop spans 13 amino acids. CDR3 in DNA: TGTGCCTGGAGTTACTCTGGGGCCAACGTCCTGACTTTC. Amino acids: CAWSYSGANVLTF.

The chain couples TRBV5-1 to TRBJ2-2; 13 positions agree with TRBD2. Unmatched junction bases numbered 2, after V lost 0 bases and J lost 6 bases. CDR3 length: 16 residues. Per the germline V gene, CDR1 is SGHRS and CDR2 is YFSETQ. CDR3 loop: CASSLGTSGGAGELFF. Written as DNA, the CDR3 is TGCGCCAGCAGCTTGGGGACTAGCGGGGGAGCCGGGGAGCTGTTTTTT.

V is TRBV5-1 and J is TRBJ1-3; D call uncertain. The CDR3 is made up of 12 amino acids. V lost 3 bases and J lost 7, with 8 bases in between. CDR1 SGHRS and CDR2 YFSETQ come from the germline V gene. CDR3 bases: TGCGCCAGCAGCTCGGCCTGGAACACCATATATTTT. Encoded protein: CASSSAWNTIYF. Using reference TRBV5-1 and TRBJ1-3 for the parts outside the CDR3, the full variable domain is KAGVTQTPRYLIKTRGQQVTLSCSPISGHRSVSWYQQTPGQGLQFLFEYFSETQRNKGNFPGRFSGRQFSNSRSEMNVSTLELGDSALYLCASSSAWNTIYFGEGSWLTVV.

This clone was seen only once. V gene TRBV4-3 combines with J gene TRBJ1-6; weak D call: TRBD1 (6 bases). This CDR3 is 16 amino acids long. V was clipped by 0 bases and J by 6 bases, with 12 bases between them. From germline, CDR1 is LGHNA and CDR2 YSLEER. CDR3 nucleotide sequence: TGCGCCAGCAGCCAAGAGACAGGCTCCCTTAATTCACCCCTCCACTTT. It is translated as CASSQETGSLNSPLHF.

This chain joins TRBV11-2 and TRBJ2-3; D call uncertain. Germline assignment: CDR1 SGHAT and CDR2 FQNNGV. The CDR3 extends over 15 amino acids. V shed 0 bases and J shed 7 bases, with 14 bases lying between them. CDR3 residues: CASSLESAYPNTQYF. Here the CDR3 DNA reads TGTGCCAGCAGCTTAGAGTCCGCCTATCCTAATACGCAGTATTTT.

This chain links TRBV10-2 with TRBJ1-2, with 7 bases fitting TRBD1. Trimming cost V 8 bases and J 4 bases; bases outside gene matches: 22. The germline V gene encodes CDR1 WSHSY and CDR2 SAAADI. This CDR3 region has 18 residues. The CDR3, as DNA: TGCGCCAGCTATTCAGTAGGGGGCTCGAATTTGACGAGCTATGGCTACACCTTC. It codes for CASYSVGGSNLTSYGYTF.

CDR3 protein: CASSVGGPGNTIYF. The CDR3 DNA sequence: TGTGCCAGCAGTGTCGGGGGGCCTGGAAACACCATATATTTT. The rearrangement joins TRBV11-3 to TRBJ1-3; TRBD1 might be the D (6 bases). The CDR3 totals 14 residues. Trimming took off 6 bases at V and 2 bases at J, with 11 bases between the two ends. Germline V CDR1 and CDR2: SGHNT, YENEEA. The variable domain in full, with the rest retrieved from reference TRBV11-3 and TRBJ1-3, is EAGVVQSPRYKIIEKKQPVAFWCNPISGHNTLYWYLQNLGQGPELLIRYENEEAVDDSQLPKDRFSAERLKGVDSTLKIQPAELGDSAVYLCASSVGGPGNTIYFGEGSWLTVV.

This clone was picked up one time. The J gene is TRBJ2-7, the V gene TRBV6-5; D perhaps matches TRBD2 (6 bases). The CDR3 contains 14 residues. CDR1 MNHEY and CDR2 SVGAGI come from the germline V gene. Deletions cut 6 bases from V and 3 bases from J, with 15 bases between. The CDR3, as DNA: TGTGCCAGCAGATTGACGGGAGCGAACTACGAGCAGTACTTC. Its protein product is CASRLTGANYEQYF.

DNA of the CDR3: TGTGCCAGCAGTAGGGACTTCCCCAGCTATGGCTACACCTTC. Translating gives CASSRDFPSYGYTF. The J gene is TRBJ1-2, the V gene TRBV6-5, with D tentatively TRBD1 (5 bases). Trimming removed 5 bases at V and 4 bases at J, with 14 bases between. Germline V gives CDR1 MNHEY, CDR2 SVGAGI. The CDR3 loop spans 14 amino acids.

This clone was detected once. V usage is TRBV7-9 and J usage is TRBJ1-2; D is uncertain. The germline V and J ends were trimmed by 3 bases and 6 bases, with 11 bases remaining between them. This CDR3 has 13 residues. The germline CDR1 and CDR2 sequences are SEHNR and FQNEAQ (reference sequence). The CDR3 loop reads CASSFQAQDGYTF. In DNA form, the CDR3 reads TGTGCCAGCAGCTTTCAGGCCCAGGATGGCTACACCTTC.

The CDR3 sequence: CSASSAREGYGYTF. The CDR3 DNA is TGCAGTGCTAGTAGCGCCCGGGAGGGCTATGGCTACACCTTC. The chain has TRBV20-1 and TRBJ1-2; D is unclear. This CDR3 has 14 amino acids. The V gene lost 3 bases and the J gene lost 4 bases, with 15 bases spanning the gap. Per germline, CDR1 DFQATT and CDR2 SNEGSKA (reference sequence).

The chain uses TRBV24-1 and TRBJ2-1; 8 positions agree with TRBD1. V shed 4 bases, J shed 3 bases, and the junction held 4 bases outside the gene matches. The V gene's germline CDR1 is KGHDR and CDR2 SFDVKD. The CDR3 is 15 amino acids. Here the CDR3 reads CATSEQTGVYNEQFF. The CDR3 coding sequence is TGTGCCACCAGTGAGCAGACAGGGGTCTACAATGAGCAGTTCTTC.

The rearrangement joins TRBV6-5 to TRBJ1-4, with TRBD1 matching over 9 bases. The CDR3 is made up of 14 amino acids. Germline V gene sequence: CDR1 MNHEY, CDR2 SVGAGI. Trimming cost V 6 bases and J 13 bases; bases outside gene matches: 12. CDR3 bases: TGTGCCAGCAGGCGAACAGGGGGCCACGATGGACTGTTTTTT. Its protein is CASRRTGGHDGLFF.

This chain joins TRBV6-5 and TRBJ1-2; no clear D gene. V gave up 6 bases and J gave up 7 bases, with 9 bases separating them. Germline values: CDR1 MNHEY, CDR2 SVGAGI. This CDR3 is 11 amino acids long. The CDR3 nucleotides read TGTGCCAGCAGGGGAAGGGCTGGCTACACCTTC. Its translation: CASRGRAGYTF.

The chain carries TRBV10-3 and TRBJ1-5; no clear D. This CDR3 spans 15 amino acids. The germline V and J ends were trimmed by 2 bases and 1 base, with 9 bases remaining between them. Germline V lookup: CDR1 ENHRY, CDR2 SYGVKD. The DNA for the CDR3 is TGTGCCATCAGTGAGGCGAGCACAAGCAATCAGCCCCAGCATTTT. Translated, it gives CAISEASTSNQPQHF.

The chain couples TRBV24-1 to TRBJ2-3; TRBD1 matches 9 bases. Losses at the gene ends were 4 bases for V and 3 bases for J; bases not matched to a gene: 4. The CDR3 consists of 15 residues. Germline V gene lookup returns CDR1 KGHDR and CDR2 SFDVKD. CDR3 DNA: TGTGCCACCAGTGAGACAGGGGGATCTACAGATACGCAGTATTTT. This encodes CATSETGGSTDTQYF.

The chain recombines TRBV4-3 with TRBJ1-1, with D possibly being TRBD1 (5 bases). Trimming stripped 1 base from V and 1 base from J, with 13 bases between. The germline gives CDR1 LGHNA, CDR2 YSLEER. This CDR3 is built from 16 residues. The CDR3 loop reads CASSQVWGSRNTEAFF. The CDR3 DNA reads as TGCGCCAGCAGCCAAGTGTGGGGCTCGAGGAACACTGAAGCTTTCTTT.

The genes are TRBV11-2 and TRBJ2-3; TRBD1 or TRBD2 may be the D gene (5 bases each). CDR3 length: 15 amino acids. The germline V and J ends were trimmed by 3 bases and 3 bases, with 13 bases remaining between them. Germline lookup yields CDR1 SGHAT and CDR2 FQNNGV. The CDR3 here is CASSFGGGETDTQYF. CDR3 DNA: TGTGCCAGCAGCTTTGGTGGGGGTGAAACAGATACGCAGTATTTT.

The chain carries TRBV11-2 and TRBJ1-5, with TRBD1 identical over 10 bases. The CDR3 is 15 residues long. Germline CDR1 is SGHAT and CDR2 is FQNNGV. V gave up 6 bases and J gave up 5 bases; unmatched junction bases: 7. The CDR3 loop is CASRPRGTGDQPQHF. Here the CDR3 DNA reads TGTGCCAGCAGACCCCGGGGGACAGGGGATCAGCCCCAGCATTTT.

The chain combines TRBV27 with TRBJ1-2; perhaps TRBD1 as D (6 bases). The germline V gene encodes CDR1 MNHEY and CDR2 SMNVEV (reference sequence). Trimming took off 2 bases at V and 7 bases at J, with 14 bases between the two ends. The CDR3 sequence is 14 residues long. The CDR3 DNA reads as TGTGCCAGCAGTTTAATTCGTGGGGGGCGTGGCTACACCTTC. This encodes CASSLIRGGRGYTF.